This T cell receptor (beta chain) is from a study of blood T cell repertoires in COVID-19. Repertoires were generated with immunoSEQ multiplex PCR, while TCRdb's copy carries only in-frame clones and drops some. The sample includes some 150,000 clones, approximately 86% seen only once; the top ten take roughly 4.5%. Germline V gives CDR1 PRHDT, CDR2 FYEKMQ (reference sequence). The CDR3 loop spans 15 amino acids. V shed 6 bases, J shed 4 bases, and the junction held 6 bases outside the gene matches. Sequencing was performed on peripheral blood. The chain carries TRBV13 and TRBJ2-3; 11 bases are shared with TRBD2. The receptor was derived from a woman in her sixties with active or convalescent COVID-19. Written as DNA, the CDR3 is TGTGCCAGCAGTTTGACTAGCGGGGTACCAGATACGCAGTATTTT. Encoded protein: CASSLTSGVPDTQYF.